A single sample is the source of the 21 T cell receptor beta chains below, sequenced in a study of vaccination and CD4 T cells after COVID-19. The treatment here: roughly 10-day PBMC culture with coronavirus spike peptide pools or control peptides (ViraFEST assay). CD4+ T cells that had been cultured provided DNA sequenced with the Oncomine TCR Beta short-read assay. TCRdb redid the calling of the PCR reads with MiXCR, one entry per CDR3 protein. This sample carries more than 13,000 distinct CDR3 sequences, around a fifth of them seen once, and the ten largest clones take nearly 15%. No antigen has been assigned to these receptors. The source material was cultured CD4+ T cells from blood. The receptors originated from a human donor with COVID-19.

The rearrangement joins TRBV6-1 to TRBJ2-3; TRBD2 aligns across 9 bases. The CDR3 is made up of 14 amino acids. The germline V gene has CDR1 MNHNS and CDR2 SASEGT. J gave up 3 bases and V 5 bases, and 3 bases lay outside the gene matches. The DNA for the CDR3 is TGTGCCAGCAGTAATAGCGGGGGAACAGATACGCAGTATTTT. Translated, it gives CASSNSGGTDTQYF.

This chain uses TRBV30 with TRBJ2-6; 8 positions match TRBD1. With V trimmed by 4 bases and J by 0 bases, 8 bases remained unmatched. CDR1 and CDR2 (germline): GTSNPN, SVGIG (reference sequence). The CDR3 has 17 residues. CDR3 nucleotides: TGTGCCTGGACCCCGACAGGGGCTTTCTCTGGGGCCAACGTCCTGACTTTC. It encodes CAWTPTGAFSGANVLTF.

V is TRBV20-1 and J is TRBJ2-1, with 8 nucleotides matching TRBD1. V lost 2 bases, J lost 6 bases, and 3 bases stayed unmatched. The CDR3 has 13 residues. Germline-derived CDR1 and CDR2 are DFQATT and SNEGSKA (reference sequence). The CDR3 protein is CSARWTGPNEQFF. DNA for the CDR3: TGCAGTGCTAGATGGACAGGGCCCAATGAGCAGTTCTTC.

The chain employs TRBV5-1 and TRBJ1-1; D call uncertain. V lost 7 bases, J lost 1 base, and 14 bases lay in between. Germline values: CDR1 SGHRS, CDR2 YFSETQ. The CDR3 contains 14 residues. CDR3 nucleotide sequence: TGCGCCAGCGGCCTAGGGAGGACGAACACTGAAGCTTTCTTT. Translation gives CASGLGRTNTEAFF.

This clonotype is medium-sized by share. The rearrangement links TRBV20-1 to TRBJ1-5; possible D gene TRBD1, 6 bases. Between the trimmed V and J ends, which lost 5 bases and 6 bases, there was a span of 23 bases. CDR3 length equals 16 residues. The germline CDR1 and CDR2 sequences are DFQATT and SNEGSKA (reference sequence). CDR3 loop: CSAPYGGPSNSQPQHF. CDR3 in DNA: TGCAGTGCTCCGTACGGGGGCCCCAGTAACAGTCAGCCCCAGCATTTT.

This clonotype was seen only once. Sequence at one end of the junction differs from germline and may be a read error. V gene TRBV7-2 combines with J gene TRBJ2-7; D uncertain. The CDR3 is 12 residues long. CDR1 is SGHTA and CDR2 is FQGNSA in the germline V gene. The CDR3 is CASSLALLRVDF. The CDR3 DNA reads as TGTGCCAGCAGCTTAGCGCTTCTTCGGGTGGACTTC.

The chain has TRBV20-1 and TRBJ1-5, with D perhaps matching TRBD1 (5 bases). This CDR3 is 13 amino acids long. V lost 0 bases and J lost 9, with 12 bases in between. Germline V lookup: CDR1 DFQATT, CDR2 SNEGSKA (reference sequence). The CDR3 is CSARERGKGPQHF. As DNA, the CDR3 is TGCAGTGCTAGAGAAAGGGGCAAGGGGCCCCAGCATTTT.

This chain links TRBV7-9 with TRBJ1-6, with a weak D call TRBD1 (5 bases). The CDR3 extends over 14 amino acids. CDR1 SEHNR and CDR2 FQNEAQ come from the germline V gene (reference sequence). Between the trimmed V and J ends, which lost 1 base and 6 bases, there was a span of 7 bases. DNA for the CDR3: TGTGCCAGCAGCTTAGAGGGGTTTAATTCACCCCTCCACTTT. Translating gives CASSLEGFNSPLHF. The full variable domain, with the rest looked up from reference TRBV7-9 and TRBJ1-6, is DTGVSQNPRHKITKRGQNVTFRCDPISEHNRLYWYRQTLGQGPEFLTYFQNEAQLEKSRLLSDRFSAERPKGSFSTLEIQRTEQGDSAMYLCASSLEGFNSPLHFGNGTRLTVT.

The V gene is TRBV5-1, the J gene TRBJ1-1; no definite D call. The CDR3 consists of 15 residues. V dropped 2 bases and J dropped 1 base, with 12 bases sitting between them. CDR1 and CDR2 (germline): SGHRS, YFSETQ. CDR3 region: CASSFGRVGNTEAFF. The CDR3 region has the DNA TGCGCCAGCAGCTTTGGCCGGGTGGGGAACACTGAAGCTTTCTTT.

The chain is built from TRBV3-1 and TRBJ1-5, with no clear D. Per germline, CDR1 LGHDT and CDR2 YNNKEL (reference sequence). The CDR3 has 14 amino acids. Trimming took 4 bases from V and 3 from J, leaving 10 bases between them. The DNA of the CDR3 is TGTGCCAGCAGCCGCGGCACAGACAATCAGCCCCAGCATTTT. Residues: CASSRGTDNQPQHF.

This chain uses TRBV5-1 with TRBJ2-3; D uncertain. Trimming cost V 5 bases and J 0 bases, with 13 bases left between them. The CDR3 consists of 15 residues. Germline values: CDR1 SGHRS, CDR2 YFSETQ. The CDR3 DNA sequence: TGCGCCAGCAGTCTCATATCGTCTAGCACAGATACGCAGTATTTT. This codes for CASSLISSSTDTQYF.

The V gene is TRBV7-9, the J gene TRBJ1-1; D gene uncertain. The germline V and J ends were trimmed by 5 bases and 1 base, with 8 bases remaining between them. This CDR3 spans 13 amino acids. CDR1 is SEHNR and CDR2 is FQNEAQ in the germline V gene (reference sequence). The DNA for the CDR3 is TGTGCCAGCAGCCAAGACCGGAACACTGAAGCTTTCTTT. Translation gives CASSQDRNTEAFF.

This clonotype is medium-sized by share. CDR3 in DNA: TGTGCCAGCAGCGAACAGGGAGATGGCTACACCTTC. Translated: CASSEQGDGYTF. V is TRBV6-1 and J is TRBJ1-2, with D possibly matching TRBD1 (6 bases). V was cut by 6 bases and J by 6 bases, with 11 bases left in between. The CDR3 extends over 12 amino acids. Germline-derived CDR1 and CDR2 are MNHNS and SASEGT.

The V gene is TRBV20-1, the J gene TRBJ1-1; the D gene is possibly TRBD1 (6 bases). Trimming removed 4 bases at V and 4 bases at J, with 13 bases between. Germline-derived CDR1 and CDR2 are DFQATT and SNEGSKA (reference sequence). The CDR3 spans 13 residues. The CDR3: CSAKTGMSTEAFF. The CDR3 DNA sequence: TGCAGTGCTAAAACAGGGATGAGCACTGAAGCTTTCTTT.

This clonotype appeared a few times. The chain links TRBV11-2 to TRBJ2-7; 11 bases map to TRBD1. Losses at the gene ends were 5 bases for V and 2 bases for J; bases not matched to a gene: 5. Germline CDR1 SGHAT, CDR2 FQNNGV. The CDR3 sequence is 15 residues long. The CDR3 loop is CASSRGQGAAYEQYF. CDR3 bases: TGTGCCAGCAGCAGAGGACAGGGGGCTGCCTACGAGCAGTACTTC. The variable domain in full, with the rest retrieved from reference TRBV11-2 and TRBJ2-7, is EAGVAQSPRYKIIEKRQSVAFWCNPISGHATLYWYQQILGQGPKLLIQFQNNGVVDDSQLPKDRFSAERLKGVDSTLKIQPAKLEDSAVYLCASSRGQGAAYEQYFGPGTRLTVT.

CDR3 sequence reads: CASSEERVLVSQPQHF. The CDR3 DNA reads as TGCGCCAGCAGTGAGGAACGGGTGTTGGTCAGTCAGCCCCAGCATTTT. The chain couples TRBV10-2 to TRBJ1-5; D not resolved. Germline CDR1 reads WSHSY; CDR2 reads SAAADI. This CDR3 contains 16 residues. The V end was cut by 2 bases, the J end by 6 bases, with 17 bases between.

There are a few counts of this clonotype. This chain joins TRBV6-5 and TRBJ2-1; 16 nucleotides align to TRBD2. The CDR3 is 19 amino acids. Germline-derived CDR1 and CDR2 are MNHEY and SVGAGI. V was pared by 2 bases and J by 0 bases, with 4 bases of the junction left unmatched. CDR3 protein: CASSYGTSGGGSSYNEQFF. The CDR3 DNA sequence: TGTGCCAGCAGTTACGGGACTAGCGGGGGGGGTAGCTCCTACAATGAGCAGTTCTTC.

This chain joins TRBV18 and TRBJ1-3; TRBD1 agrees at 9 bases. V lost 6 bases and J lost 3; bases outside the gene matches: 0. The length of the CDR3 is 13 residues. CDR1 is KGHSH, CDR2 LQKENI, per germline. In DNA, the CDR3 is TGTGCCAGCTCGACAGGGGGTGGAAACACCATATATTTT. Its protein is CASSTGGGNTIYF.

J is TRBJ1-5 and V is TRBV2; D might be TRBD1 (5 bases). The ends were cut back, 6 bases at V and 3 bases at J, with 12 bases in the middle. This CDR3 has 14 amino acids. The germline V gene encodes CDR1 SNHLY and CDR2 FYNNEI. DNA for the CDR3: TGTGCCAGCAGCGAGCAGGGATACAATCAGCCCCAGCATTTT. Its translation is CASSEQGYNQPQHF.

This clonotype has more than one count but fewer than ten. The J gene is TRBJ2-7, the V gene TRBV6-1; 9 bases line up with TRBD2. CDR3 length: 17 amino acids. CDR1 and CDR2 from the germline V gene are MNHNS and SASEGT. Unmatched junction bases numbered 7, after V lost 0 bases and J lost 1 base. CDR3 residues: CASSEARGGPSSYEQYF. The CDR3 nucleotides are TGTGCCAGCAGTGAAGCGCGGGGGGGTCCTTCATCCTACGAGCAGTACTTC.

This clonotype was counted a few times. The chain uses TRBV6-4 and TRBJ1-1; 10 nucleotides agree with TRBD1. With 5 bases clipped from V and 4 bases from J, the junction kept 10 bases outside the gene matches. Germline-derived CDR1 and CDR2 are MRHNA and SNTAGT. The CDR3 consists of 16 residues. The CDR3 DNA sequence: TGTGCCAGCAGTAGCAGGACAGGGGGATCTAGCACTGAAGCTTTCTTT. Protein sequence: CASSSRTGGSSTEAFF.